This TCR beta chain is drawn from a study of T cells in Graves' hyperthyroidism and ophthalmopathy. TCR beta CDR3 region amplification was performed from RNA transcripts. The HTBI set primed first-round TCR CDR3 RT-PCR. TCRdb recomputed calls from the multiplex PCR reads with MiXCR, one row per CDR3 protein. Of approximately 480,000 distinct CDR3 sequences in the sample, less than 25% are singletons; the top ten hold 26%. The V end was cut by 8 bases, the J end by 5 bases, with 21 bases between. Germline V gene data show CDR1 as SNHLY and CDR2 as FYNNEI. CDR3 length: 15 residues. PBMCs were sourced from more than 7.5 ml fresh peripheral blood. This clonotype has only one observation.

This clonotype was obtained from a young man with Graves' hyperthyroidism. The sequenced sample was blood. J is TRBJ1-1 and V is TRBV2; tentative D call: TRBD1 (6 bases). The CDR3 coding sequence is TGTGCCAGCCTAGACGTTACAGGGAGCGGAACTGAAGCTTTCTTT. The encoded protein is CASLDVTGSGTEAFF.